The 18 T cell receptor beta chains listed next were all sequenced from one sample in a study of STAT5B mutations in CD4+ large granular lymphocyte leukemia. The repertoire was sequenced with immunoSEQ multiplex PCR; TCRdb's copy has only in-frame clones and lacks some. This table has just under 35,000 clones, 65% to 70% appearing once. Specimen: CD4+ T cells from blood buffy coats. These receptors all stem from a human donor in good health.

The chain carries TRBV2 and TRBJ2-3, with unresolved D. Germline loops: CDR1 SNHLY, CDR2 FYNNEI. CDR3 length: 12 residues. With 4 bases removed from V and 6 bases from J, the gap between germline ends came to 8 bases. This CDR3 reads CASSAWHDTQYF. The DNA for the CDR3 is TGTGCCAGCAGTGCGTGGCACGATACGCAGTATTTT.

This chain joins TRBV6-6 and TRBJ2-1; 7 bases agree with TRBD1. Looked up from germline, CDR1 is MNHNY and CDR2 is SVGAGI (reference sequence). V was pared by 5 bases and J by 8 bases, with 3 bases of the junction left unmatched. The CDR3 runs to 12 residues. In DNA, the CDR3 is TGTGCCAGCAGTCGACAGGGACATGAGCAGTTCTTC. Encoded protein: CASSRQGHEQFF.

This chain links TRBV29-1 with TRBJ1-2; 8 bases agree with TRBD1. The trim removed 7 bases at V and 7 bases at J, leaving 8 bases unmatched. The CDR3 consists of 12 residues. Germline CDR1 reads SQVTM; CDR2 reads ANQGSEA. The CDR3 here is CSAKTGDAGYTF. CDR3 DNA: TGCAGCGCAAAGACAGGGGACGCTGGCTACACCTTC.

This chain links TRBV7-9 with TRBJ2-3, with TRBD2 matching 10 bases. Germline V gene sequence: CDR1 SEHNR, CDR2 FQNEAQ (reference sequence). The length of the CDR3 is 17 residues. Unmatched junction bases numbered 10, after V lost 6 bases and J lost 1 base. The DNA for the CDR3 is TGTGCCAGCAGGCAAGGACTAGCGGTTTGGGGCACAGATACGCAGTATTTT. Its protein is CASRQGLAVWGTDTQYF. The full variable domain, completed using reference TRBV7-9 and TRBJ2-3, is DTGVSQNPRHKITKRGQNVTFRCDPISEHNRLYWYRQTLGQGPEFLTYFQNEAQLEKSRLLSDRFSAERPKGSFSTLEIQRTEQGDSAMYLCASRQGLAVWGTDTQYFGPGTRLTVL.

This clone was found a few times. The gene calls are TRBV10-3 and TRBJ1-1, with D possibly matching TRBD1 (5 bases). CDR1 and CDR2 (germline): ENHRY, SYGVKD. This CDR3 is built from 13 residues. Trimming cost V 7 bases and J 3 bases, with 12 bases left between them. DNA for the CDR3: TGTGCCATCAACCGCGACAGATACACTGAAGCTTTCTTT. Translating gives CAINRDRYTEAFF.

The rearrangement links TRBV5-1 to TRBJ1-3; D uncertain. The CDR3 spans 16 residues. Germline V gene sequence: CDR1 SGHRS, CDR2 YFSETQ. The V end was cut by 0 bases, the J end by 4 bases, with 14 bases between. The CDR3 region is CASSLVALAGGNTIYF. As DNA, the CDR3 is TGCGCCAGCAGCTTGGTGGCTTTAGCAGGAGGAAACACCATATATTTT.

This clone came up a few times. CDR3 sequence reads: CASSSRSAYTEAFF. Here the CDR3 DNA reads TGTGCCAGCAGTTCCCGAAGCGCGTACACTGAAGCTTTCTTT. The chain is built from TRBV6-5 and TRBJ1-1; D ambiguous. The CDR3 extends over 14 amino acids. The germline V and J ends were trimmed by 4 bases and 3 bases, with 12 bases remaining between them. CDR1 and CDR2 (germline): MNHEY, SVGAGI.

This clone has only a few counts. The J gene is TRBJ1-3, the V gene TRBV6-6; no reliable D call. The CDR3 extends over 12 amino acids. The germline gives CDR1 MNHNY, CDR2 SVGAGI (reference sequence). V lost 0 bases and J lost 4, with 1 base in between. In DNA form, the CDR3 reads TGTGCCAGCAGTTACTCGGGAAACACCATATATTTT. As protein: CASSYSGNTIYF.

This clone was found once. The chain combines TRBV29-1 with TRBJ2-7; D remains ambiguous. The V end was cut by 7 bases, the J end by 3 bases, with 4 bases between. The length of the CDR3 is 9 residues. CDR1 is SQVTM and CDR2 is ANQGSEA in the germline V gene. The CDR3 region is CSAVYEQYF. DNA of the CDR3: TGCAGCGCCGTCTACGAGCAGTACTTC.

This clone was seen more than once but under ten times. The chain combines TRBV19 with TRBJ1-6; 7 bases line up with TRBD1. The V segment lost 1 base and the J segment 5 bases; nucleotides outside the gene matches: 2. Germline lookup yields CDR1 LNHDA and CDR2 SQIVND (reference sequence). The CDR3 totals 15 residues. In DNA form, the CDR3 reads TGTGCCAGTAGTATAGCCGACAGGGATAATTCACCCCTCCACTTT. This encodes CASSIADRDNSPLHF.

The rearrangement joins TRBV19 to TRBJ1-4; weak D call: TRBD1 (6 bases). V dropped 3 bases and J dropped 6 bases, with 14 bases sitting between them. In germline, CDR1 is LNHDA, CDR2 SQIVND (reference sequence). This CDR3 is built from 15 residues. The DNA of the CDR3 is TGTGCCAGTAGTATGGGCGGGGGGCCGTATGAAAAACTGTTTTTT. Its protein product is CASSMGGGPYEKLFF.

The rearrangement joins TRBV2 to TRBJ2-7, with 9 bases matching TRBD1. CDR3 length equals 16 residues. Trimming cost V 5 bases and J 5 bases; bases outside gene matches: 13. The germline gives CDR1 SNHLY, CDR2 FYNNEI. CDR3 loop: CASSRYGTGTRNEQYF. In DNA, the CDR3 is TGTGCCAGCAGTAGATACGGGACAGGGACTCGGAACGAGCAGTACTTC.

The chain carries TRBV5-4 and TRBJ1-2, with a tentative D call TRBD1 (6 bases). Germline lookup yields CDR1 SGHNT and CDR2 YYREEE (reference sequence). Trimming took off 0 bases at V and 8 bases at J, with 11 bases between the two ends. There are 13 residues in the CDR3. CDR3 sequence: CASSLDRVEGYTF. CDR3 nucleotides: TGTGCCAGCAGCTTGGACAGGGTGGAAGGCTACACCTTC.

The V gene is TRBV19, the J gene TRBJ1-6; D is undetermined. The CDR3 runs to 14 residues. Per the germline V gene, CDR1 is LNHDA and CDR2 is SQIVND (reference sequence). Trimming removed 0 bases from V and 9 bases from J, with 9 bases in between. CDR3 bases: TGTGCCAGTAGTATAGAAGCAGGAGGTTCACCCCTCCACTTT. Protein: CASSIEAGGSPLHF.

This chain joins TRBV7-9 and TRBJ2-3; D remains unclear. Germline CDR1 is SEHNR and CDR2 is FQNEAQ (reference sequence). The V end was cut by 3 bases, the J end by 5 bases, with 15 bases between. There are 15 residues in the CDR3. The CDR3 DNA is TGTGCCAGCAGCTTCCTTCTTCCCGTCCAAGATACGCAGTATTTT. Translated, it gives CASSFLLPVQDTQYF.

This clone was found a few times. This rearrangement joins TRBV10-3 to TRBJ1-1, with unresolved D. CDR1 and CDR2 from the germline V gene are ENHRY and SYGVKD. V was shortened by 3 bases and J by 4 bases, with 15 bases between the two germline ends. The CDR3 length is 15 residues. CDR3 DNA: TGTGCCATCAGTGACTCCCAGTCTGTAGGCACTGAAGCTTTCTTT. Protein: CAISDSQSVGTEAFF.

The CDR3 DNA follows: TGTGCCAGCAGCTACAGGGGCCCCCCCGGGGGAGAGCAGTACTTC. Protein: CASSYRGPPGGEQYF. This chain joins TRBV7-9 and TRBJ2-7; the D gene is possibly TRBD1 (7 bases). Germline values: CDR1 SEHNR, CDR2 FQNEAQ (reference sequence). CDR3 length: 15 residues. With 4 bases removed from V and 7 bases from J, the gap between germline ends came to 20 bases.

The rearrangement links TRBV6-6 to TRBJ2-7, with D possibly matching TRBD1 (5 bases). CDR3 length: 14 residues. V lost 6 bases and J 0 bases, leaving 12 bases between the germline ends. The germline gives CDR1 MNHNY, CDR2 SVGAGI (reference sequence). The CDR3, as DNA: TGTGCCAGCAGCGACAGCGTCCTCTCCTACGAGCAGTACTTC. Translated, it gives CASSDSVLSYEQYF.